This T cell receptor (beta chain) was retrieved from a study of beta chain features in type 1 diabetes. Of the isolated RNA, all was reverse transcribed, and so the sequenced material was expressed TCRB transcripts. Generated by immunoSEQ multiplex PCR, the TCRdb table keeps only in-frame clones and is missing some. This sample has 500,000 to 800,000 clones; 9.5% to 15% occur once, and the top ten carry around 0.12%. With regard to this clone: Its antigen is not identified.

The CDR3 extends over 17 amino acids. CDR1 SGHTA and CDR2 FQGNSA come from the germline V gene. Trimming pared 1 base from V and 5 bases from J, leaving 17 bases between. Study observations and caveats: Type 1 diabetes patients showed a moderate but significant shortening of TCRB CDR3s in all four CD4+ subsets. A closer apparent resemblance between naive, central memory and Treg TCRB repertoires was seen in patients than in healthy donors.

The chain has TRBV7-2 and TRBJ2-2, with unresolved D. The sample taken for sequencing was naive CD4+ T cells from blood. This clonotype was obtained from a man aged 25-40 years with type 1 diabetes. CDR3 sequence: CASSLVPSVQRTGELFF. CDR3 sequence (DNA): TGTGCCAGCAGCTTAGTCCCCTCCGTACAGAGAACCGGGGAGCTGTTTTTT. Full variable domain (remainder filled in from reference TRBV7-2 and TRBJ2-2): GAGVSQSPSNKVTEKGKDVELRCDPISGHTALYWYRQSLGQGLEFLIYFQGNSAPDKSGLPSDRFSAERTGGSVSTLTIQRTQQEDSAVYLCASSLVPSVQRTGELFFGEGSRLTVL.